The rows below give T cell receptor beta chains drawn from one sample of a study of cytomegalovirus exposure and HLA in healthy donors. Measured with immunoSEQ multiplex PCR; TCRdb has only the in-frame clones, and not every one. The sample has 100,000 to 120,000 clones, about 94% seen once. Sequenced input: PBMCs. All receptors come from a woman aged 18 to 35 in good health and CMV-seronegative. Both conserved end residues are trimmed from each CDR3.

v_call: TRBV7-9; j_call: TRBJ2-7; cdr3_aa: ASSLVHGEQY
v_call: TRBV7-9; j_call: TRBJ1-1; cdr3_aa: ASSNFLPLDTEAF
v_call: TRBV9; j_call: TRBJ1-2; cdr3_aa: ASTTTGQLYGYT
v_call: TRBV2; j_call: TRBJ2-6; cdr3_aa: AVPSTVEFLATGWSGANVLT
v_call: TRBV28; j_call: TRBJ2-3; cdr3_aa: ASSLRRGYVDTQY
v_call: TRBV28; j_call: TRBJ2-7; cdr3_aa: ASSLPAGGEQY
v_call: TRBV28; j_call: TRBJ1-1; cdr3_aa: ASSLWEQGEAF
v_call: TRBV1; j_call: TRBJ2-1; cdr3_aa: TSTFFRGSHNEQF
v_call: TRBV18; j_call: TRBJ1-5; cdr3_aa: ASSPSASNQPQH
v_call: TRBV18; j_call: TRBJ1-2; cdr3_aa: ASSPQTDPGGYT
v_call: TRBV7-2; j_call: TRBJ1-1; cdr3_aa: ASSPTGTRNTEAF
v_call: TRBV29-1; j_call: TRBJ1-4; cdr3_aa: SVAGNNEKLF
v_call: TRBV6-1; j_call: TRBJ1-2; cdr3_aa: ASSAQGYGYT
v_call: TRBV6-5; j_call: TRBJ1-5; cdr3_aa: ATHGTHSNQPQH
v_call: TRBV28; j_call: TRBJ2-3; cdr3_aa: ASSSPNRGADTQY
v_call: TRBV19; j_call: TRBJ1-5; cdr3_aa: ASSTTQGTYQPQH
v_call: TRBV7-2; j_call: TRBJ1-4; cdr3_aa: ASSRGQNEKLF
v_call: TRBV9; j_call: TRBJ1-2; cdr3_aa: ASSGWSGQGALGYT
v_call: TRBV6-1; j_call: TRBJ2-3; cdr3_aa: ASSPGGILDTQY
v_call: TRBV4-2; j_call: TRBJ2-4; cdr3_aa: ASSRIRGEAKNIQY
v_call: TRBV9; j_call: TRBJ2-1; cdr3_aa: ASSVAGGPYNEQF
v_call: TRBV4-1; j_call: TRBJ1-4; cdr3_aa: ASSLAGLGNEKLF
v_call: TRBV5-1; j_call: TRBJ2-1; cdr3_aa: ASSFGFAGTGAVDYNEQF
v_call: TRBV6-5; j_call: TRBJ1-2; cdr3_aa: ASTTGQINYGYT
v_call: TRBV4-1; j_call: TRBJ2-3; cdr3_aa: ASSQEVIGLAGTDTQY
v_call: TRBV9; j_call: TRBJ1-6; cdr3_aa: ASSVGVTGGSPLH
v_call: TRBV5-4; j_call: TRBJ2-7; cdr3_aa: ASSLNAGENEQY
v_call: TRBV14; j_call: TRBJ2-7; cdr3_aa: ASSQGTGIVPYEQY
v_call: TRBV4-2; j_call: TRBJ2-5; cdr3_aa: ASSQVTPLAGKETQY
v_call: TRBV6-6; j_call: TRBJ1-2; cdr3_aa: ASSPTGTGYT
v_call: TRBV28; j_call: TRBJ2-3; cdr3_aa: ASSPAAWRPTDTQY
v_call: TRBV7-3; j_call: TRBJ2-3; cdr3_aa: ASSLAGGQRDTQY
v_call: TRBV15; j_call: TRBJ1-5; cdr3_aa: ATSRGGGSNQPQH
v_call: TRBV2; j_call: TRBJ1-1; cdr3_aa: ASEVATLHVRGTEAF
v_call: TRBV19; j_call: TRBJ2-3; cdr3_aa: ASSNSGGAPPDTQY
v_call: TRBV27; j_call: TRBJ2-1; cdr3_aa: ASSGLEIINEQF
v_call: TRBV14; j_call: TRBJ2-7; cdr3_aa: ASSQDGSTTVPYEQY
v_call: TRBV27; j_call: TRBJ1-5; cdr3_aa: ASSSFRTGLSNQPQH
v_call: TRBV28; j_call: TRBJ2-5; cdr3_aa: ASSFGIGEGSETQY
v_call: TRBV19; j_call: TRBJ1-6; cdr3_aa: AGTTGYSPLH
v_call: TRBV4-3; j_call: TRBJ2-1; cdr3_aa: ASSQDLLRDSNEQF
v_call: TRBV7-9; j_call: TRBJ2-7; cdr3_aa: ASSREKSSYEQY
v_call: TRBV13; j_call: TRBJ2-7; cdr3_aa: ASSPYPPGQGARYEQY
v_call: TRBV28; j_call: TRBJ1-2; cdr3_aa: ASRRVDYGYT
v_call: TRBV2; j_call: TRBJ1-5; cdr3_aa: ASSADRTGGNQPQH
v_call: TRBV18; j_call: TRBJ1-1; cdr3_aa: ASSPWQANTEAF
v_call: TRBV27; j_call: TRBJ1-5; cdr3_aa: ASSLRFRDREDQPQH
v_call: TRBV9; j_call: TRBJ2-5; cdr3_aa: ASGTSGGAGETQY
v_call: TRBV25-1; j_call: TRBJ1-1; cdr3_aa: ASSEKRARITEAF
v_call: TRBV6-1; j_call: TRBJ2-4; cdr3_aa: ASPDRTRGIQY
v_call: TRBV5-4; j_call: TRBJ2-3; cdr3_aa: ASSPGLAGITDTQY
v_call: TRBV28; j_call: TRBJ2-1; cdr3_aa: ASSFTPQRGGLHEQF